The entry below describes one T cell receptor beta chain. Antigen unknown. A read error may be the cause here, since a much bigger clone is one base away. These data belong to a study of T cells after yellow fever vaccination. Overall study findings and caveats: Abundant bulk-population clonotypes could contaminate the FACS-sorted repertoires.

TCRdb used MiXCR to reprocess the 5' RACE reads, holding one entry per CDR3 protein. The table includes under 95,000 distinct CDR3 sequences, around 7% detected once. This CDR3 comprises 16 residues. With 4 bases clipped from V and 4 bases from J, the junction kept 8 bases outside the gene matches. The rearrangement links TRBV12-3 or TRBV12-4 to TRBJ2-2; 8 nucleotides align to TRBD1. Sequences were derived from CD8+ T cells sorted from PBMCs, sampled approximately 11 days after the first yellow fever vaccination. The sequence came from a young man who received the YFV17D yellow fever vaccine. CDR3: CASSSSSRGLTGELFF. The CDR3 region has the DNA TGTGCCAGCAGTTCGAGTAGCAGGGGGCTCACCGGGGAGCTGTTTTTT.